The clone carrying this T cell receptor beta chain appeared once. This record belongs to a study of blood T cell repertoires in COVID-19. Study-level background: Sample material is recorded as cDNA or gDNA derived from T cells, B-cell-depleted T cells, or PBMCs.

In the authors' methods: Amplification of reference gene primers provided the estimated nucleated cell counts. Sequencing used immunoSEQ multiplex PCR; TCRdb keeps in-frame clones, though not all of them. The DNA gave D and trimming, while V, J and clone size come from that table. This table has some 250,000 clones, about four fifths appearing once. Germline V gene sequence: CDR1 MDHEN, CDR2 SYDVKM. Trimming took off 6 bases at V and 0 bases at J, with 9 bases between the two ends. The CDR3 is 13 residues long. A Seattle source enrolled patients during active infection and followed them longitudinally.

The chain carries TRBV28 and TRBJ2-7; D ambiguous. This TCR derives from a woman older than 75 with COVID-19, enrolled during active disease. The sequenced sample was peripheral blood. CDR3 nucleotide sequence: TGTGCCAGCAGGAACTCTGCCTCCTACGAGCAGTACTTC. Its translation: CASRNSASYEQYF.